A single sample is the source of the 29 T cell receptor beta chains below, sequenced in a study of CD8+ T cells in alopecia areata. Cutaneous lymph nodes were pooled and cells sorted by CD4, CD8alpha, NKG2D, NKG2ACE and more. RNA was extracted and reverse transcribed into cDNA as the sequencing template. Sequencing was performed with immunoSEQ multiplex PCR; in TCRdb, only in-frame clones are kept and a portion is missing. This sample carries more than 250,000 clones and no singletons, and 1.2% goes to the top ten. Sequenced sample: CD4+ T cells sorted from a lymph node. These receptors originate from a C3H/HeJ mouse with alopecia areata. The mice in this strain carry MHC haplotype H2-k.

This clone was observed a few times. Gene names are the mouse ones. The read finishes 4 residues shy of the CDR3 end, and the germline J gene is used to complete it. The V gene is TRBV1, the J gene TRBJ2-3; weak D call: TRBD1 (5 bases). The CDR3 loop spans 14 amino acids. Looked up from germline, CDR1 is NSQYPW and CDR2 is LRSPGD (reference sequence). Trimming stripped 0 bases from V and 3 bases from J, with 7 bases between. This CDR3 reads CTCSAEAGAETLYF. The part of the CDR3 DNA that was read is TGCACCTGCAGTGCAGAGGCAGGGGCAGAA.

This clone was observed a few times. The gene symbols are mouse symbols. Coverage ceases 4 residues before the CDR3 finishes, and the germline J gene fills in the end. J is TRBJ2-5 and V is TRBV14; a weak D match, TRBD1 (5 bases). This CDR3 is built from 16 residues. Per the germline V gene, CDR1 is SGHDT and CDR2 is FRDEAV. CDR3 DNA (partial): TGTGCCAGCAGTCCTGGCTGGCCCTCTTCAGGGGAC. Translated, it gives CASSPGWPSSGD. In full, the CDR3 is CASSPGWPSSGDTQYF.

This clone was detected a few times. Any gene name here is a mouse gene name. The read stops 3 residues short of the end of the CDR3; the missing end is completed from the germline J gene. J is TRBJ1-6 and V is TRBV1, with 12 bases matching TRBD1. TRBJ1-6 is flagged as an ORF with uncertain function. This CDR3 has 16 residues. Germline trimming cut 6 bases from V and 7 bases from J; bases unmatched to any gene: 7. Germline V gene lookup returns CDR1 NSQYPW and CDR2 LRSPGD (reference sequence). The CDR3 loop reads CTCSPGTGGANSPLYF. Partial CDR3 DNA: TGCACCTGCAGCCCCGGGACAGGGGGCGCGAATTCGCCC.

On this clone: Gene names follow the mouse nomenclature. Incomplete CDR3 DNA: TGTGCCAGCAGCCAACAATCACTGGGTAGTCAAAAC. This translates into CASSQQSLGSQN. The CDR3 reads in full as CASSQQSLGSQNTLYF. V is TRBV5 and J is TRBJ2-4, with D possibly matching TRBD2 (6 bases). The CDR3 end is not reached by the read, which stops 4 residues before it; the germline J gene fills it in. Trimming left V 2 bases short and J 0 bases short, with 12 bases between. Germline assignment: CDR1 LGHNA and CDR2 YNLKQL (reference sequence). This CDR3 spans 16 amino acids.

This clone showed up just a few times. Gene names are the mouse ones. The CDR3 here is CASGDAGGGGAEQFF. Partial CDR3 DNA: TGTGCCAGCGGTGATGCGGGGGGGGGCGGTGCT. The chain recombines TRBV13-2 with TRBJ2-1, with 8 bases fitting TRBD2. With the read ending 4 residues before the CDR3 end, the germline J gene is used to fill in that end. This CDR3 comprises 15 residues. Trimming at V came to 0 bases and at J to 6 bases, leaving 5 bases not matched to a gene. Germline-derived CDR1 and CDR2 are NNHNN and SYGAGS (reference sequence).

This clone came up a few times. Gene names denote mouse genes. The missing CDR3 end, 4 residues past where the read stops, is filled in from the germline J gene. The chain has TRBV17 and TRBJ1-1, with 9 bases lining up with TRBD1. CDR1 MNHDT and CDR2 YYDKIL come from the germline V gene. This CDR3 region has 13 residues. CDR3 sequence: CASSPGQGGEVFF. Incomplete CDR3 DNA: TGTGCTAGCAGTCCGGGACAGGGAGGA.

With respect to this clone: Genes here carry mouse names. The CDR3 end lies 4 residues beyond the end of the read and is filled in from the germline J gene. The chain carries TRBV13-3 and TRBJ1-2; TRBD1 matches at 11 bases. V shed 5 bases and J 4 bases; nucleotides not matched to a gene: 4. CDR3 length: 14 amino acids. In germline, CDR1 is NNHDY, CDR2 SYVADS. The CDR3 bases that were read are TGTGCCAGCAGCGACGGGACAGGGGGCTCC. Its translation: CASSDGTGGS. The whole CDR3 protein reads CASSDGTGGSDYTF.

As concerns this clone: Genes and germline are mouse. The same CDR3 is also encoded by other DNA sequences in this sample. CDR3 DNA, as far as it was read: TGTGCCAGCAGCCAAGCTGGACAAAACTATGCT. This gives the protein CASSQAGQNYA. The complete CDR3 reads CASSQAGQNYAEQFF. The V and J genes are TRBV5 and TRBJ2-1, with a tentative D call TRBD1 (5 bases). The missing CDR3 end, 4 residues past where the read stops, is filled in from the germline J gene. V was trimmed by 1 base and J by 1 base, leaving 8 bases between them. The germline gives CDR1 LGHNA, CDR2 YNLKQL (reference sequence). This CDR3 has 15 amino acids.

This clone was seen more than once but under ten times. The germline and genes are mouse ones. The read gets to within 4 residues of the CDR3 end, and the germline J gene fills in the rest. The chain recombines TRBV19 with TRBJ2-3, with TRBD2 identical over 9 bases. V dropped 0 bases and J dropped 0; count of bases not matched to a gene: 2. The germline V gene encodes CDR1 FNHDT and CDR2 SITEND (reference sequence). The CDR3 is 16 residues long. The CDR3 bases that were read are TGTGCCAGCAGTATAGTTGGGGGGGCTAGTGCAGAA. Protein: CASSIVGGASAE. The full CDR3 protein is CASSIVGGASAETLYF.

As for this clone: All gene names here are mouse names. The CDR3 end lies 4 residues beyond the end of the read and is filled in from the germline J gene. The sample holds other DNA sequences that translate to the same CDR3. This chain links TRBV13-1 with TRBJ2-1; 9 positions agree with TRBD1. CDR1 NSHNY and CDR2 SYGAGN come from the germline V gene. The CDR3 is made up of 14 amino acids. The sequenced CDR3 bases are TGTGCCAGCAGTGAACAGGGGGCGAGGGCT. Amino acids: CASSEQGARA. From start to end, the CDR3 is CASSEQGARAEQFF.

For this clone: All gene names here are mouse names. The CDR3 end lies 4 residues beyond the end of the read and is filled in from the germline J gene. The chain employs TRBV1 and TRBJ1-1, with 9 bases lining up with TRBD1. CDR1 and CDR2 from the germline V gene are NSQYPW and LRSPGD (reference sequence). There are 14 residues in the CDR3. Unmatched junction bases numbered 0, after V lost 4 bases and J lost 0 bases. The sequenced CDR3 bases are TGCACCTGCAGTGACAGGGGGCAGAACACA. Encoded protein: CTCSDRGQNT. Given in full, the CDR3 is CTCSDRGQNTEVFF.

This clone was seen a handful of times. Gene and germline names: mouse. The CDR3 end is not reached by the read, which stops 4 residues before it; the germline J gene fills it in. The gene calls are TRBV5 and TRBJ2-2; tentative D call: TRBD1 (5 bases). V was shortened by 0 bases and J by 4 bases, with 12 bases between the two germline ends. Looked up from germline, CDR1 is LGHNA and CDR2 is YNLKQL (reference sequence). CDR3 length: 16 residues. CDR3 loop: CASSQEGQGGTGQLYF. The part of the CDR3 DNA that was read is TGTGCCAGCAGCCAAGAGGGCCAGGGAGGCACCGGG.

A few counts support this clone. Mouse gene names apply. The read gets to within 4 residues of the CDR3 end, and the germline J gene fills in the rest. V is TRBV31 and J is TRBJ2-5; D remains ambiguous. Trimming removed 5 bases at V and 0 bases at J, with 6 bases between. The CDR3 runs 12 residues. Germline V gives CDR1 GKSSPN, CDR2 SITVG. CDR3 DNA, as far as it was read: TGTGCCTGGGCAGGTAACCAAGAC. This translates into CAWAGNQD. The full CDR3 is CAWAGNQDTQYF.

Of note for this clone: The genes are named according to mouse. The read ends 4 residues early relative to the CDR3; the germline J gene fills the gap. J is TRBJ2-5 and V is TRBV5; 9 bases map to TRBD2. With V trimmed by 2 bases and J by 0 bases, 3 bases remained unmatched. This CDR3 contains 16 residues. The germline V gene has CDR1 LGHNA and CDR2 YNLKQL (reference sequence). CDR3 DNA (partial): TGTGCCAGCAGCCAACCGGGACTGGGTAACCAAGAC. Its translation: CASSQPGLGNQD. The entire CDR3 is CASSQPGLGNQDTQYF.

On this clone: All gene names here are mouse names. The read terminates 4 residues ahead of where the CDR3 ends, so the germline J gene completes it. The gene calls are TRBV13-1 and TRBJ2-2; TRBD1 is a possible D gene (5 bases). Looked up from germline, CDR1 is NSHNY and CDR2 is SYGAGN. The CDR3 contains 15 residues. V was trimmed by 3 bases and J by 0 bases, leaving 9 bases between them. This CDR3 reads CASSVDKSNTGQLYF. The CDR3 DNA, read in part, is TGTGCCAGCAGTGTGGACAAATCAAACACCGGG.

This clone was seen only a few times. Gene names denote mouse genes. The missing CDR3 end, 3 residues past where the read stops, is filled in from the germline J gene. The chain uses TRBV3 and TRBJ1-6, with 10 bases matching TRBD1. TRBJ1-6 is an open reading frame, and its role is uncertain. The CDR3 contains 18 residues. The germline V gene encodes CDR1 SNHLY and CDR2 FYNGKV (reference sequence). Unmatched junction bases numbered 3, after V lost 1 base and J lost 0 bases. Partial CDR3 DNA: TGTGCCAGCAGCTTAGAGGGACAGGGGTATTCCTATAATTCGCCC. Residues: CASSLEGQGYSYNSP. The CDR3 in its entirety is CASSLEGQGYSYNSPLYF.

This clone was observed a few times. Any gene name here is a mouse gene name. The sequenced fragment ends 4 residues before the CDR3 boundary, so the rest is inferred from the germline J gene. This rearrangement joins TRBV13-3 to TRBJ2-5; D ambiguous. CDR3 size: 14 residues. In germline, CDR1 is NNHDY, CDR2 SYVADS. V was shortened by 5 bases and J by 0 bases, with 10 bases between the two germline ends. The CDR3 reads CASRAGFNQDTQYF. CDR3 bases read: TGTGCCAGCAGGGCTGGATTTAACCAAGAC.

Comment on this clone: Each gene name is a mouse one. Coverage ceases 3 residues before the CDR3 finishes, and the germline J gene fills in the end. V gene TRBV13-3 combines with J gene TRBJ1-6; 7 bases are shared with TRBD1. TRBJ1-6 is labeled an ORF, and its function is uncertain. In germline, CDR1 is NNHDY, CDR2 SYVADS. The CDR3 totals 15 residues. Trimming cost V 3 bases and J 1 base; bases outside gene matches: 1. CDR3 bases read: TGTGCCAGCAGTGGGGGACAGTCCTATAATTCGCCC. Amino acid sequence: CASSGGQSYNSP. The complete CDR3 protein is CASSGGQSYNSPLYF.

On this clone itself: Gene names and germline match the mouse. The observed sequence ends 4 residues before the CDR3 terminus, with the missing tail filled in from the germline J gene. Other DNA sequences in the sample encode the same CDR3. The chain joins TRBV17 to TRBJ2-7; the match to TRBD2 covers 8 bases. CDR1 MNHDT and CDR2 YYDKIL come from the germline V gene. CDR3 length equals 13 residues. CDR3 DNA, as far as it was read: TGTGCTAGCAGTAGAGTGGGGGGGGAT. Amino acids: CASSRVGGD. The CDR3 in its entirety is CASSRVGGDEQYF.

This clone was detected a few times. The gene names given are mouse names. Read sequence stops 4 residues before the CDR3 end, and the germline J gene provides the missing end. This sequence joins TRBV31 and TRBJ2-2, with 7 bases matching TRBD1. The CDR3 is 14 amino acids. V was clipped by 0 bases and J by 6 bases; unmatched bases: 4. Germline V lookup: CDR1 GKSSPN, CDR2 SITVG. Incomplete CDR3 DNA: TGTGCCTGGAGTCTACAGGGGATAGCCGGG. Its translation: CAWSLQGIAG. The complete CDR3 reads CAWSLQGIAGQLYF.

About this clone: Possible read error: a much larger clone is one base away. The genes are named according to mouse. The CDR3 goes on 4 residues after the read ends, and that part is filled in from the germline J gene. The rearrangement joins TRBV13-3 to TRBJ2-7; TRBD2 matches 11 bases. The CDR3 loop spans 14 amino acids. From germline, CDR1 is NNHDY and CDR2 SYVADS. The CDR3 loop reads CASRPRDWGYEQYF. Partial CDR3 DNA: TGTGCCAGCAGACCCCGGGACTGGGGGTAT.

This clone appeared a few times. The genes and germline here are from mouse. The CDR3 goes on 4 residues after the read ends, and that part is filled in from the germline J gene. This same CDR3 is encoded by further DNA sequences in the sample. The genes are TRBV13-3 and TRBJ2-7; D is possibly TRBD2 (6 bases). CDR3 length: 13 amino acids. V lost 2 bases to trimming and J lost 3 bases, with 9 bases between them. Germline assignment: CDR1 NNHDY and CDR2 SYVADS. CDR3 loop: CASSDAGDYEQYF. The CDR3 DNA, read in part, is TGTGCCAGCAGTGACGCTGGGGACTAT.

Worth noting for this clone: The genes are named according to mouse. The read ends 4 residues shy of where the CDR3 ends; the end is completed using the germline J gene. This sequence joins TRBV5 and TRBJ2-1, with TRBD1 identical over 8 bases. In germline, CDR1 is LGHNA, CDR2 YNLKQL (reference sequence). This CDR3 is 16 amino acids long. J gave up 1 base and V 3 bases, and 5 bases lay outside the gene matches. The part of the CDR3 DNA that was read is TGTGCCAGCAGCCACGACAGGGGAGAAAACTATGCT. It codes for CASSHDRGENYA. The whole CDR3 protein reads CASSHDRGENYAEQFF.

There are a few counts of this clone. Each gene name is a mouse one. The read gets to within 4 residues of the CDR3 end, and the germline J gene fills in the rest. The chain employs TRBV13-1 and TRBJ1-2; TRBD1 agrees at 9 bases. Germline values: CDR1 NSHNY, CDR2 SYGAGN. With V trimmed by 4 bases and J by 3 bases, 4 bases remained unmatched. CDR3 length equals 14 residues. This CDR3 is CASSTGGADSDYTF. The sequenced CDR3 bases are TGTGCCAGCAGTACAGGGGGCGCGGACTCC.

As to this clone: Genes and germline come from the mouse. The observed sequence ends 4 residues before the CDR3 terminus, with the missing tail filled in from the germline J gene. The V call is TRBV17, the J call TRBJ2-5; 7 nucleotides match TRBD2. Germline V gene sequence: CDR1 MNHDT, CDR2 YYDKIL. This CDR3 has 14 amino acids. Partial CDR3 DNA: TGTGCTAGCAGAATTGGGGGGAGAGGGGAC. Translating gives CASRIGGRGD. The full CDR3 protein reads CASRIGGRGDTQYF.

Concerning this clone itself: Any gene name here is a mouse gene name. With the read ending 4 residues before the CDR3 end, the germline J gene is used to fill in that end. The chain has TRBV31 and TRBJ2-2, with TRBD2 matching 8 bases. The CDR3 spans 13 residues. Germline CDR1 GKSSPN, CDR2 SITVG. Incomplete CDR3 DNA: TGTGCCTGGATCTGGGGGGTTGGCGGG. It specifies CAWIWGVGG. The full CDR3 protein reads CAWIWGVGGQLYF.

The table lists this clone with a few counts. The gene symbols are mouse symbols. The read gets to within 4 residues of the CDR3 end, and the germline J gene fills in the rest. The V call is TRBV17, the J call TRBJ2-7; TRBD2 agrees at 10 bases. The germline V gene encodes CDR1 MNHDT and CDR2 YYDKIL. CDR3 length: 15 residues. CDR3 sequence: CASSRGTGGLYEQYF. CDR3 bases read: TGTGCTAGCAGTAGAGGGACTGGGGGCCTTTAT.

A few counts support this clone. Germline and genes: mouse. The read comes to an end 4 residues before the CDR3 does, leaving the germline J gene to fill in the end. J is TRBJ2-1 and V is TRBV19; D might be TRBD1 (5 bases). CDR3 length: 14 residues. Germline V gene data show CDR1 as FNHDT and CDR2 as SITEND (reference sequence). V gave up 5 bases and J gave up 0 bases, with 9 bases separating them. The covered CDR3 bases are TGTGCCAGCAGAAGGACACTTAACTATGCT. Residues: CASRRTLNYA. The entire CDR3 reads CASRRTLNYAEQFF.

This clone was observed a few times. Genes and germline come from the mouse. The observed sequence ends 4 residues before the CDR3 terminus, with the missing tail filled in from the germline J gene. The chain is built from TRBV5 and TRBJ2-5, with D possibly TRBD1 on 5 matching bases. CDR3 length: 15 residues. V was pared by 3 bases and J by 0 bases, with 10 bases between. Looked up from germline, CDR1 is LGHNA and CDR2 is YNLKQL (reference sequence). The CDR3 bases that were read are TGTGCCAGCAGCCACAGGGCAGTTAACCAAGAC. Translation: CASSHRAVNQD. The full CDR3 protein reads CASSHRAVNQDTQYF.